Listed here are 18 T cell receptor beta chains from one sample, sequenced in a study of patients and donors after allogeneic stem cell transplantation. One entry per CDR3 protein, called by TCRdb with MiXCR from the RT-PCR reads. Of more than 850,000 distinct CDR3 sequences in the sample, more than 15% were seen once. Sequences were obtained from blood, either unsorted or a sorted T cell fraction (not recorded which). Receptors were obtained from a human donor who was either an allogeneic HSCT recipient or a stem cell or donor lymphocyte infusion donor (not recorded which). It is not recorded whose cells these are; they may come from a transplant donor.

The rearrangement uses TRBV21-1 and TRBJ1-5; the DNA was not used to check the table's D call, TRBD1. TRBV21-1 is flagged as a pseudogene. The CDR3 is 17 amino acids. The CDR3 coding sequence is TGTGCCAGCAGCGCCGGGACCGAGGCATATAGCAATCAGCCCCAGCATTTT. It codes for CASSAGTEAYSNQPQHF.

Notes on this clonotype: This is likely a read error, given that the CDR3 carries no conserved phenylalanine or tryptophan at its end. This chain links TRBV2 with TRBJ2-5; 8 bases align to TRBD1. The CDR3 covers 15 residues. Unmatched junction bases numbered 7, after V lost 6 bases and J lost 1 base. The germline gives CDR1 SNHLY, CDR2 FYNNEI. CDR3 coding DNA: TGTGCCAGCAGGGTCCGGACAGGGAGCCAAGAGACCCAGTACTCC. It specifies CASRVRTGSQETQYS.

In its sample, this clonotype was seen a few times. The V call is TRBV20-1, the J call TRBJ2-1; D is unresolved. The V end was cut by 0 bases, the J end by 4 bases, with 7 bases between. Germline V gene data show CDR1 as DFQATT and CDR2 as SNEGSKA (reference sequence). This CDR3 is built from 13 residues. CDR3 in amino acids: CSARDLRYNEQFF. Written as DNA, the CDR3 is TGCAGTGCTAGAGATCTACGTTACAATGAGCAGTTCTTC.

This chain joins TRBV11-1 and TRBJ2-5, with 9 positions matching TRBD2. Losses at the gene ends were 4 bases for V and 2 bases for J; bases not matched to a gene: 8. This CDR3 is built from 16 residues. Germline CDR1 and CDR2: SGHAT and FQDESV (reference sequence). The CDR3 nucleotides are TGTGCCAGCAGCTCATCTAGCGGGGACATACAAGAGACCCAGTACTTC. Its translation: CASSSSSGDIQETQYF.

This clonotype has ten or more counts. V is TRBV12-3 or TRBV12-4 and J is TRBJ2-1, with 10 bases identical to TRBD2. The CDR3 length is 15 residues. Trimming at V came to 6 bases and at J to 9 bases, leaving 11 bases not matched to a gene. This CDR3 is CASSNLSGRATEQFF. The CDR3 coding sequence is TGTGCCAGCAGCAATCTAAGCGGGAGGGCCACTGAGCAGTTCTTC.

V and J are TRBV20-1 and TRBJ2-3, with TRBD2 matching 14 bases. The length of the CDR3 is 16 residues. J gave up 2 bases and V 0 bases, and 1 base lay outside the gene matches. CDR1 and CDR2 (germline): DFQATT, SNEGSKA (reference sequence). The CDR3 region has the DNA TGCAGTGCTAGAGAGGGACTAGCGGGAGACACAGATACGCAGTATTTT. Its translation is CSAREGLAGDTDTQYF.

This chain uses TRBV11-2 with TRBJ2-3; D gene uncertain. CDR3 size: 14 residues. Germline CDR1 and CDR2: SGHAT and FQNNGV. V was cut by 1 base and J by 6 bases, with 11 bases left in between. The CDR3 DNA reads as TGTGCCAGCAGCTTAGCAGGATACCCCGATACGCAGTATTTT. It encodes CASSLAGYPDTQYF.

The rearrangement uses TRBV5-1 and TRBJ2-3, with no clear D. The CDR3 covers 14 residues. V shed 0 bases and J shed 2 bases, with 7 bases lying between them. CDR1 and CDR2 from the germline V gene are SGHRS and YFSETQ. Here the CDR3 DNA reads TGCGCCAGCAGCTTGGATACAGCCACAGATACGCAGTATTTT. Translation: CASSLDTATDTQYF. Supplemented by reference TRBV5-1 and TRBJ2-3, the full variable domain reads KAGVTQTPRYLIKTRGQQVTLSCSPISGHRSVSWYQQTPGQGLQFLFEYFSETQRNKGNFPGRFSGRQFSNSRSEMNVSTLELGDSALYLCASSLDTATDTQYFGPGTRLTVL.

A few counts support this clonotype. The CDR3 bases are TGTGCCGGCCAAACTTGGGAACAGGCGAACACTGAAGCTTTCTTT. The encoded protein is CAGQTWEQANTEAFF. This chain joins TRBV7-9 and TRBJ1-1, with a weak D call TRBD1 (5 bases). V lost 11 bases and J 1 base, leaving 20 bases between the germline ends. Germline assignment: CDR1 SEHNR and CDR2 FQNEAQ (reference sequence). The CDR3 loop spans 15 amino acids.

The rearrangement links TRBV5-1 to TRBJ2-5; TRBD2 agrees at 10 bases. Germline CDR1 reads SGHRS; CDR2 reads YFSETQ. J lost 7 bases, V lost 5 bases, and 14 bases had no gene match. The CDR3 has 16 residues. CDR3 sequence: CASRFESSGRIGTQYF. The CDR3 DNA follows: TGCGCCAGCAGATTTGAGAGTAGCGGGAGGATAGGGACCCAGTACTTC. The full variable domain, completed using reference TRBV5-1 and TRBJ2-5, is KAGVTQTPRYLIKTRGQQVTLSCSPISGHRSVSWYQQTPGQGLQFLFEYFSETQRNKGNFPGRFSGRQFSNSRSEMNVSTLELGDSALYLCASRFESSGRIGTQYFGPGTRLLVL.

Only a few counts were recorded for this clonotype. The chain couples TRBV12-3 or TRBV12-4 to TRBJ1-5; D call uncertain. This CDR3 has 15 residues. The V end lost 4 bases, the J end lost 0 bases, and 10 bases lay between the germline ends. The CDR3 loop reads CASSWRAYSNQPQHF. The CDR3 nucleotides are TGTGCCAGCAGTTGGAGGGCATATAGCAATCAGCCCCAGCATTTT.

This clonotype was counted between two and nine times. The V and J genes are TRBV6-5 and TRBJ2-7; TRBD1 agrees at 8 bases. Germline values: CDR1 MNHEY, CDR2 SVGAGI. Trimming at V came to 2 bases and at J to 3 bases, leaving 9 bases not matched to a gene. This CDR3 is 16 amino acids long. CDR3 nucleotide sequence: TGTGCCAGCAGTTACGTTACGGGACAGGCCTTCTACGAGCAGTACTTC. Its protein is CASSYVTGQAFYEQYF.

The gene calls are TRBV10-2 and TRBJ1-2, with unresolved D. Germline-derived CDR1 and CDR2 are WSHSY and SAAADI. The ends were cut back, 6 bases at V and 5 bases at J, with 10 bases in the middle. The length of the CDR3 is 12 residues. The CDR3 is CASSENGYGYTF. The CDR3 region has the DNA TGCGCCAGCAGCGAAAACGGGTATGGCTACACCTTC.

This clonotype was counted only a few times. The V gene is TRBV7-8, the J gene TRBJ1-1; D remains unclear. V lost 0 bases and J lost 4, with 12 bases in between. This CDR3 region has 15 residues. Germline CDR1 reads SGHVS; CDR2 reads FQNEAQ. For the CDR3, the DNA is TGTGCCAGCAGCTTAGCTCGGAGTTTCAGCACTGAAGCTTTCTTT. Protein product: CASSLARSFSTEAFF.

This clonotype was observed at least ten times. The rearrangement uses TRBV12-3 or TRBV12-4 and TRBJ1-4; the D is unclear. V gave up 1 base and J gave up 10 bases, with 10 bases separating them. The CDR3 length is 13 residues. The CDR3 sequence: CASSLGPAGKLFF. The CDR3 DNA is TGTGCCAGCAGTTTAGGTCCTGCCGGAAAACTGTTTTTT.

This clonotype was recorded a few times. CDR3 sequence reads: CSVIGGLTEAFF. DNA for the CDR3: TGCAGCGTGATAGGGGGCCTCACTGAAGCTTTCTTT. V is TRBV29-1 and J is TRBJ1-1; 7 positions agree with TRBD1. CDR3 length: 12 amino acids. CDR1 SQVTM and CDR2 ANQGSEA come from the germline V gene. Trimming cost V 6 bases and J 4 bases; bases outside gene matches: 5.

This clonotype has a handful of counts. The chain uses TRBV12-3 or TRBV12-4 and TRBJ1-2, with D tentatively TRBD1 (6 bases). The CDR3 totals 15 residues. The ends were cut back, 7 bases at V and 4 bases at J, with 19 bases in the middle. For the CDR3, the DNA is TGTGCCAGCACCGACAGGACAGCGAGAGTCTATGGCTACACCTTC. Its protein product is CASTDRTARVYGYTF.

This clonotype was picked up a small number of times. The chain combines TRBV20-1 with TRBJ1-5, with D perhaps TRBD1 (5 bases). Deletions cut 2 bases from V and 2 bases from J, with 19 bases between. The CDR3 totals 17 residues. The V gene's germline CDR1 is DFQATT and CDR2 SNEGSKA (reference sequence). The CDR3 sequence is CSARSPVQGFGNQPQHF. As DNA, the CDR3 is TGCAGTGCTAGATCGCCGGTTCAGGGTTTTGGCAATCAGCCCCAGCATTTT.